This T cell receptor beta chain was captured in a study of T cell repertoires in cytomegalovirus infection. There are many counts of this clonotype. Germline V gives CDR1 MNHEY, CDR2 SVGAGI. The CDR3 runs 16 residues. V shed 2 bases and J 9 bases; nucleotides not matched to a gene: 6. MiXCR, applied by TCRdb to the reads, yields one record per CDR3 protein. The data contain about 250,000 distinct CDR3 sequences, around 12% of them singletons. Sequencing was performed on PBMCs. The receptor was isolated from a human donor in good health (CMV status not recorded). Some clones in this sample may be carry-over from other donors' samples. The chain uses TRBV6-5 and TRBJ2-1; the match to TRBD2 covers 14 bases. CDR3 protein: CASSYRLAGGPGEQFF. CDR3 bases: TGTGCCAGCAGTTACCGACTAGCGGGAGGGCCGGGTGAGCAGTTCTTC.